This T cell receptor (beta chain) was sequenced for a study of early T cells in non-severe SARS-CoV-2 infection. Via MiXCR, TCRdb re-called the 5' RACE reads, giving one row per CDR3 protein. This table has approximately 70,000 distinct CDR3 sequences, roughly 13% appearing once. This clonotype was recorded many times. Trimming pared 7 bases from V and 7 bases from J, leaving 14 bases between. The CDR3 has 13 residues. Germline CDR1 is PRHDT and CDR2 is FYEKMQ (reference sequence). The receptor's source is an adult who was a healthcare worker with PCR-confirmed SARS-CoV-2 infection or an uninfected control (not recorded which). Sequenced material: whole blood. The chain employs TRBV13 and TRBJ1-5, with a tentative D call TRBD1 (5 bases). The CDR3 DNA reads as TGTGCCAGCACGAGGGAGGGGAGGCAGCCCCAGCATTTT. This translates into CASTREGRQPQHF.